Each of the 3 T cell receptor beta chains below was sequenced from the same sample in a study of shared clonotypes between healthy human individuals. The method was immunoSEQ multiplex PCR; TCRdb's version includes in-frame clones alone and lacks a portion of them. Here the sample spans 1.5 million to 2.5 million clones, less than 95% being singletons. Naive CD8 cells were CD45RO-negative, positively selected for CCR7, excluding terminally differentiated effector memory CD45RA+ cells. The sequencing input was naive CD8+ T cells sorted from blood. The receptor set was obtained from a man aged 18 to 29 in good health.

J is TRBJ1-1 and V is TRBV6-5; 9 bases line up with TRBD1. The CDR3 consists of 15 residues. Losses at the gene ends were 4 bases for V and 4 bases for J; bases not matched to a gene: 7. The germline V gene encodes CDR1 MNHEY and CDR2 SVGAGI. This chain's CDR3 is CASSWPGQGSTEAFF. The CDR3 coding sequence is TGTGCCAGCAGTTGGCCGGGACAGGGAAGCACTGAAGCTTTCTTT.

The V and J genes are TRBV29-1 and TRBJ2-7; TRBD2 is a possible D gene (6 bases). The CDR3 is made up of 12 amino acids. Trimming took off 4 bases at V and 2 bases at J, with 9 bases between the two ends. Germline lookup yields CDR1 SQVTM and CDR2 ANQGSEA. The CDR3 coding sequence is TGCAGCGTTGCGGGAGAGACCTACGAGCAGTACTTC. It translates to CSVAGETYEQYF.

The CDR3 sequence: CATQEPNTGELFF. The CDR3 region has the DNA TGTGCCACACAGGAACCGAACACCGGGGAGCTGTTTTTT. The chain carries TRBV10-3 and TRBJ2-2, with D perhaps matching TRBD1 (5 bases). Trimming removed 10 bases at V and 0 bases at J, with 9 bases between. From germline, CDR1 is ENHRY and CDR2 SYGVKD. The CDR3 is 13 residues long.